This T cell receptor beta chain is from a study of cytomegalovirus exposure and HLA in healthy donors. This clone was seen only a few times. Both 60 Vbeta primers and 13 Jbeta primers went into the PCR. TCRdb's table, derived via immunoSEQ multiplex PCR, lists solely in-frame clones and lacks some. Of roughly 180,000 clones in the sample, 84% were seen once. Germline loops: CDR1 LGHNA, CDR2 YSLEER. CDR3 size: 14 residues. Trimming took 0 bases from V and 4 from J, leaving 9 bases between them. The chain recombines TRBV4-3 with TRBJ1-1; D remains ambiguous. This clonotype was obtained from a young man in good health and CMV-seronegative. The source material was PBMCs. CDR3 sequence: CASSQEFRGTEAFF. CDR3 sequence (DNA): TGCGCCAGCAGCCAAGAGTTTCGGGGCACTGAAGCTTTCTTT.